This TCR beta chain was found in a study of blood T cell repertoires in COVID-19. Study overall: The United States, Italy and Spain provided the acute and convalescent COVID-19 samples.

Authors' methods: The authors estimated nucleated cell counts from reference gene primer amplification. Sequenced by immunoSEQ multiplex PCR; TCRdb stores in-frame clones only, minus some. The V and J calls and clone size were taken over from that table, and D and trimming were inferred from the DNA. This repertoire shows 150,000 to 190,000 clones, about four fifths found once; its top ten account for about 0.58%. Trimming took 5 bases from V and 5 from J; bases not matched to a gene: 11. CDR1 is MDHEN, CDR2 SYDVKM, per germline. This CDR3 contains 15 residues. This chain connects TRBV28 to TRBJ1-2, with 7 bases lining up with TRBD1. Sample: peripheral blood. The receptor was isolated from a man in his fifties or sixties with acute or convalescent COVID-19. This chain's CDR3 is CASSPRDREGYGYTF. The CDR3 coding sequence is TGTGCCAGCAGTCCACGCGACAGGGAAGGTTATGGCTACACCTTC.